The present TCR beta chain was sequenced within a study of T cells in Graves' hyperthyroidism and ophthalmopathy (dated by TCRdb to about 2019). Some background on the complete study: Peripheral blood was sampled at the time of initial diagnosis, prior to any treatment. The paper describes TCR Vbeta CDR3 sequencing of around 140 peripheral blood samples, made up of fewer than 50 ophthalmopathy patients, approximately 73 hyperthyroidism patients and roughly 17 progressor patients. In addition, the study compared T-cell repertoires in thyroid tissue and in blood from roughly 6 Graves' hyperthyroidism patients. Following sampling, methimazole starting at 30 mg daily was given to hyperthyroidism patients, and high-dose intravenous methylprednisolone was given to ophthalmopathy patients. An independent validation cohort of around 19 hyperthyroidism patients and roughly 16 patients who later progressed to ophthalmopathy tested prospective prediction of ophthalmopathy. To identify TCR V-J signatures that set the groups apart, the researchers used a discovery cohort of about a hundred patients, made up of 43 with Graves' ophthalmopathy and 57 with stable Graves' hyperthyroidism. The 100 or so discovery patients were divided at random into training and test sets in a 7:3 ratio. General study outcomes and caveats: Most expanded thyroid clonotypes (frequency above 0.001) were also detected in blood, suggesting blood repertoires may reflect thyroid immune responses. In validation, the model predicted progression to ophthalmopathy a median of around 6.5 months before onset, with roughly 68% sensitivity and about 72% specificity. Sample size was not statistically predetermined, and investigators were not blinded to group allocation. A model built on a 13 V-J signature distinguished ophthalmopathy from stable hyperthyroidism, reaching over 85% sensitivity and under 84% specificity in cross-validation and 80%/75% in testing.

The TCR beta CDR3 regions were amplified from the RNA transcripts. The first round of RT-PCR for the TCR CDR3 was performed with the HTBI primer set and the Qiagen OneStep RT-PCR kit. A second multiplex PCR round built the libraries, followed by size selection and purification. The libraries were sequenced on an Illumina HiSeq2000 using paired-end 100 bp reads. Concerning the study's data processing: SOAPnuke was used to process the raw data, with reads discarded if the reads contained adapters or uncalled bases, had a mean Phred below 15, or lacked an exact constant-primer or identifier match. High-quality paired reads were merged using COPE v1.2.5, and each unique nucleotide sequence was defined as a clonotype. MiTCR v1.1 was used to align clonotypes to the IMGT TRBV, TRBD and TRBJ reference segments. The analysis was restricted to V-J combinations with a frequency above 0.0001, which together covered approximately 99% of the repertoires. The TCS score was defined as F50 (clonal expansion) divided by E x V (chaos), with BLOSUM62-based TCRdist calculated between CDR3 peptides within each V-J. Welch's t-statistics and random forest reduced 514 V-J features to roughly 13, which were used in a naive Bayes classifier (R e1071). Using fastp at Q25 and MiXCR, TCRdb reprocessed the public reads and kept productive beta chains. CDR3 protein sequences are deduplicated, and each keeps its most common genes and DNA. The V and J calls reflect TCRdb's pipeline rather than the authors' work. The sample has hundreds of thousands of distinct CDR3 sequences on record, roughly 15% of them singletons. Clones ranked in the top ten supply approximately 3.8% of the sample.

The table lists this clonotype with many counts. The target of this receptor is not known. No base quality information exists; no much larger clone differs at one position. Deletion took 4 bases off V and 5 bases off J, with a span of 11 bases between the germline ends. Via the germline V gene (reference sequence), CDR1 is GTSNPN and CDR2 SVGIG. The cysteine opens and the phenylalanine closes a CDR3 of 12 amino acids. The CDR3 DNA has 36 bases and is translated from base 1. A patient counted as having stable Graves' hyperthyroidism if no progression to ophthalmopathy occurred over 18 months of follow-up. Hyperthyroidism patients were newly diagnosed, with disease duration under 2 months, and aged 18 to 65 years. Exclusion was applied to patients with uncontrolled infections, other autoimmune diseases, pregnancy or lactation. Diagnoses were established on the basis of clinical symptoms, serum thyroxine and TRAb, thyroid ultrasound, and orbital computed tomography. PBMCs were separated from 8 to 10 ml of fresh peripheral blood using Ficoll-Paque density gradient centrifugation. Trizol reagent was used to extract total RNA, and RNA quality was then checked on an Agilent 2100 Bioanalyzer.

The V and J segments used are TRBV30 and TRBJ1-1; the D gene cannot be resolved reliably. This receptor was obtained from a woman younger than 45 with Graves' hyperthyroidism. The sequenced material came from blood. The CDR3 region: CAWNTGRTEAFF. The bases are TGTGCCTGGAATACGGGCCGGACTGAAGCTTTCTTT.